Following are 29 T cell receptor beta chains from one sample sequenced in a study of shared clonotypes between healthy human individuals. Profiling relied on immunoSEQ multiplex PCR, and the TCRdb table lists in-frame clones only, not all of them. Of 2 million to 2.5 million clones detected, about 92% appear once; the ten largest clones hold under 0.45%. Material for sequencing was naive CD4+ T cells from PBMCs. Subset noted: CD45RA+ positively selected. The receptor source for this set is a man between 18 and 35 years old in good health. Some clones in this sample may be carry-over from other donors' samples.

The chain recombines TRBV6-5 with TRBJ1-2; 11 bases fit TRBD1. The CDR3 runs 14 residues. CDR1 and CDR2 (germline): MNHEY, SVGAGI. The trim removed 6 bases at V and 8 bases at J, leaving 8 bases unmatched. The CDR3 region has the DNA TGTGCCAGCAGCCCAGGACAGGGGGCTCGAGGCTACACCTTC. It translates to CASSPGQGARGYTF.

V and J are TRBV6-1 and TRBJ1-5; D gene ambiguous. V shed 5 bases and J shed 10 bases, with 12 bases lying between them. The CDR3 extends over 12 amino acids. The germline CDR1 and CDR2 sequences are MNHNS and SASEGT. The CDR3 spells CASSKEILPQHF. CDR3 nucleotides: TGTGCCAGCAGTAAAGAGATTCTACCCCAGCATTTT.

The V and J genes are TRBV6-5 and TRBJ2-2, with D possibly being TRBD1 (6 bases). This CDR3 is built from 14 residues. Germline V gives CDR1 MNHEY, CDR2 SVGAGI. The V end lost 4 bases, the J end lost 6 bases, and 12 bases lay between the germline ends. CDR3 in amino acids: CASSLKRGSGELFF. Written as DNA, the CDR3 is TGTGCCAGCAGTTTAAAGAGGGGGTCCGGGGAGCTGTTTTTT.

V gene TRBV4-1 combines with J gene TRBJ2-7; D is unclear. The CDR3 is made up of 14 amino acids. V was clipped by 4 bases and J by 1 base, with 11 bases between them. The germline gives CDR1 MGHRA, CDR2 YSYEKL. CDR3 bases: TGCGCCAGCAGCCCAGTCGGCGGTTCCTACGAGCAGTACTTC. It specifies CASSPVGGSYEQYF.

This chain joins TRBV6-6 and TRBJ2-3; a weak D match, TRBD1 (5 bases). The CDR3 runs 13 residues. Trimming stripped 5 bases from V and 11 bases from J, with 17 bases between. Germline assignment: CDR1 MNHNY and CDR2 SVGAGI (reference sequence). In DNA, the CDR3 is TGTGCCAGCAGTCCGACAGCCGGGCTTATGCAGTATTTT. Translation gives CASSPTAGLMQYF.

The CDR3 spells CASSFAGWNEQFF. The DNA of the CDR3 is TGTGCCAGCAGCTTCGCGGGCTGGAATGAGCAGTTCTTC. The chain carries TRBV7-9 and TRBJ2-1; TRBD2 might be the D (5 bases). Germline values: CDR1 SEHNR, CDR2 FQNEAQ (reference sequence). The CDR3 is 13 residues long. V lost 3 bases and J lost 7, with 10 bases in between. Supplemented by reference TRBV7-9 and TRBJ2-1, the full variable domain reads DTGVSQNPRHKITKRGQNVTFRCDPISEHNRLYWYRQTLGQGPEFLTYFQNEAQLEKSRLLSDRFSAERPKGSFSTLEIQRTEQGDSAMYLCASSFAGWNEQFFGPGTRLTVL.

The CDR3 loop reads CASSYGQGGFGYTF. CDR3 in DNA: TGTGCCAGCAGTTACGGGCAGGGAGGGTTTGGCTACACCTTC. The V gene is TRBV6-6, the J gene TRBJ1-2; TRBD1 is a possible D gene (5 bases). This CDR3 has 14 residues. The germline V gene has CDR1 MNHNY and CDR2 SVGAGI (reference sequence). V shed 2 bases and J shed 7 bases, with 14 bases lying between them.

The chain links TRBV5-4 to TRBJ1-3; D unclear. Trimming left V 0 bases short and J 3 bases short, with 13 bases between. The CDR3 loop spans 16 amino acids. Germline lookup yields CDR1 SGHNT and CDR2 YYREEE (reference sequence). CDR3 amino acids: CASSLESGLGGNTIYF. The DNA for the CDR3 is TGTGCCAGCAGCTTGGAATCAGGACTTGGTGGAAACACCATATATTTT.

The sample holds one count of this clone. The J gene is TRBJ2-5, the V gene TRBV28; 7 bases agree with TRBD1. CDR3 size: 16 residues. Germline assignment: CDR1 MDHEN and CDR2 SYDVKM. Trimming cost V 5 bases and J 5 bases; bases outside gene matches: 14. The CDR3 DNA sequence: TGTGCCAGCAGTATCTACCGACAGGGCGGGCGGGAGACCCAGTACTTC. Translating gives CASSIYRQGGRETQYF.

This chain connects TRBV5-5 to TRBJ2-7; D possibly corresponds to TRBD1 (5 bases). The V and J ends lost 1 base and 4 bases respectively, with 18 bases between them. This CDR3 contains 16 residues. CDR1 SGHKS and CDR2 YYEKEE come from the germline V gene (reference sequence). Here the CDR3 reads CASSLSSQGSPYEQYF. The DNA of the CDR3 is TGTGCCAGCAGCTTGAGTAGCCAGGGCTCTCCGTACGAGCAGTACTTC.

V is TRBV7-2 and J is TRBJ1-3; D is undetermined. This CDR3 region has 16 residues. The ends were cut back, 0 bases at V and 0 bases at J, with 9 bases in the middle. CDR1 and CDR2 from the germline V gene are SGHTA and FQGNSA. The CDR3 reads CASSLAPDISGNTIYF. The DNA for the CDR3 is TGTGCCAGCAGCTTAGCTCCGGATATCTCTGGAAACACCATATATTTT.

Here the CDR3 reads CASSLYSGGSTDTQYF. As DNA, the CDR3 is TGTGCCAGCAGTTTGTACTCCGGGGGTAGCACAGATACGCAGTATTTT. The J gene is TRBJ2-3, the V gene TRBV27; D is possibly TRBD2 (6 bases). The CDR3 runs to 16 residues. Germline V gene sequence: CDR1 MNHEY, CDR2 SMNVEV (reference sequence). V lost 3 bases to trimming and J lost 0 bases, with 13 bases between them.

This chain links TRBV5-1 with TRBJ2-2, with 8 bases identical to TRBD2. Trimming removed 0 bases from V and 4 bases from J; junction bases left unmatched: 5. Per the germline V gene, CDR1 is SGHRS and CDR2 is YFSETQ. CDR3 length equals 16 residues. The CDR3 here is CASSLEWLAGTGELFF. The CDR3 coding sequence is TGCGCCAGCAGCTTGGAATGGCTAGCGGGCACCGGGGAGCTGTTTTTT.

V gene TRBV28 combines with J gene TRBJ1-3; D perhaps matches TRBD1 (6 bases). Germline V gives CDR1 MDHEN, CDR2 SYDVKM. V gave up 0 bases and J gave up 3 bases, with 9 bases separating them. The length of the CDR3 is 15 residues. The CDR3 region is CASSLWGARGNTIYF. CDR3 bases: TGTGCCAGCAGTTTATGGGGGGCTCGTGGAAACACCATATATTTT. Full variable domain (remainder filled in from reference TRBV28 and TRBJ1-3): DVKVTQSSRYLVKRTGEKVFLECVQDMDHENMFWYRQDPGLGLRLIYFSYDVKMKEKGDIPEGYSVSREKKERFSLILESASTNQTSMYLCASSLWGARGNTIYFGEGSWLTVV.

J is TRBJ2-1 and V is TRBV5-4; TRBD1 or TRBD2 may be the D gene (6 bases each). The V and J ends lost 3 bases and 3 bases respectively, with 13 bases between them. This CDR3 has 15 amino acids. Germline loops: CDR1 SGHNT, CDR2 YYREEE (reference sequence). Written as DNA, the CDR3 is TGTGCCAGCAGCTGGGGGGCTAAATACTACAATGAGCAGTTCTTC. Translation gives CASSWGAKYYNEQFF.

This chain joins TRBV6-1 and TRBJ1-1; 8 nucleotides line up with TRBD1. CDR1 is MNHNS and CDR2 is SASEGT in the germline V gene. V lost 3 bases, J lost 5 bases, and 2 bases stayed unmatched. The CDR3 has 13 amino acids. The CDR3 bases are TGTGCCAGCAGTGACAGGGGGCCTACTGAAGCTTTCTTT. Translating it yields CASSDRGPTEAFF.

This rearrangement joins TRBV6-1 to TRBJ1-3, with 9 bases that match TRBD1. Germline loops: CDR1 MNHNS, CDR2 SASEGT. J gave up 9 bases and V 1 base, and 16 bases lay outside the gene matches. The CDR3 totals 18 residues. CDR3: CASSEESTGGRRGSTIYF. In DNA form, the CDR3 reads TGTGCCAGCAGTGAAGAATCGACAGGGGGTCGGCGGGGTAGCACCATATATTTT.

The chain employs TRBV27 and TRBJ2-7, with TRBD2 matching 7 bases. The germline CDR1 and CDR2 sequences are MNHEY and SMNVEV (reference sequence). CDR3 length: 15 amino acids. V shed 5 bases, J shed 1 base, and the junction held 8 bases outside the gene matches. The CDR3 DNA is TGTGCCAGCAGTATGGCGGGGAGGGAGTCCTACGAGCAGTACTTC. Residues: CASSMAGRESYEQYF.

The CDR3 DNA is TGTGCCTGGACTCTAGCGGAGAACTACAATGAGCAGTTCTTC. Its protein is CAWTLAENYNEQFF. This chain links TRBV30 with TRBJ2-1, with TRBD2 identical over 7 bases. CDR3 size: 14 residues. V dropped 4 bases and J dropped 3; count of bases not matched to a gene: 6. Germline V CDR1 and CDR2: GTSNPN, SVGIG (reference sequence).

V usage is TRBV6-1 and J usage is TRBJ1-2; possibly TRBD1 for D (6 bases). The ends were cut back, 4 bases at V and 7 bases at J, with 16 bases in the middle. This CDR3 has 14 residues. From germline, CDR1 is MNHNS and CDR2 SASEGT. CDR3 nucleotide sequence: TGTGCCAGCAGTGGCCAGGGGCCCCTCCGTGGCTACACCTTC. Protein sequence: CASSGQGPLRGYTF.

The CDR3 sequence is CASSSGTGRTYNEQFF. CDR3 nucleotides: TGTGCCAGCAGCTCCGGGACAGGGAGGACCTACAATGAGCAGTTCTTC. The chain links TRBV5-6 to TRBJ2-1; 9 bases match TRBD1. This CDR3 contains 16 residues. V lost 3 bases to trimming and J lost 2 bases; unmatched junction nucleotides: 6. CDR1 SGHDT and CDR2 YYEEEE come from the germline V gene.

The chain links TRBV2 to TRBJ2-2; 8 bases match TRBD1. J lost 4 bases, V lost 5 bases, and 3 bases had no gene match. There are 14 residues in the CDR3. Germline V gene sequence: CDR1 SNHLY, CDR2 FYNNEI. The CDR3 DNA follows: TGTGCCAGCAGTATCGGACAGGGCACCGGGGAGCTGTTTTTT. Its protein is CASSIGQGTGELFF.

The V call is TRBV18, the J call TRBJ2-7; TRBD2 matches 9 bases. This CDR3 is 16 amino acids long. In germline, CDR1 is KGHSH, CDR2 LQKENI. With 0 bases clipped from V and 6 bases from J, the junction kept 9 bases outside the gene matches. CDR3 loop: CASSPPGSSGSPEQYF. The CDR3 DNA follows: TGTGCCAGCTCACCACCGGGGAGTAGCGGGAGCCCCGAGCAGTACTTC.

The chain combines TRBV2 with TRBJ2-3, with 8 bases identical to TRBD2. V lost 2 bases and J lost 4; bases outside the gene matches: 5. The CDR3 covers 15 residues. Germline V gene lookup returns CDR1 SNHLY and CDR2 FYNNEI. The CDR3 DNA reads TGTGCCAGCAGTGAAAGACTAGCGAACGCAGATACGCAGTATTTT. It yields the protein CASSERLANADTQYF.

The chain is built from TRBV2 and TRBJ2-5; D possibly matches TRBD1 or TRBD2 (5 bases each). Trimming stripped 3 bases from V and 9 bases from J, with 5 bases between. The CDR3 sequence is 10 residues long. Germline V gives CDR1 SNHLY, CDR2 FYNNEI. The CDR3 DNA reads TGTGCCAGCAGTGAGGGGGCCCAGTACTTC. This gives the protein CASSEGAQYF.

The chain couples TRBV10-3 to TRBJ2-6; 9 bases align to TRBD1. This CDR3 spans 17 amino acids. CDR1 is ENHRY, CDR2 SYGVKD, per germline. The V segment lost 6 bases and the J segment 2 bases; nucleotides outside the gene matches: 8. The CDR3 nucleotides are TGTGCCATCAGCATCGGACAGGGGAATACTGGGGCCAACGTCCTGACTTTC. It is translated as CAISIGQGNTGANVLTF.

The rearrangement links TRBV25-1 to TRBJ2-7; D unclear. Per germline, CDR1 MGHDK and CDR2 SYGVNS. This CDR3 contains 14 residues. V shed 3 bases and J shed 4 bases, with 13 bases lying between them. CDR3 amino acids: CASSDSHSGYEQYF. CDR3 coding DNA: TGTGCCAGCAGTGACTCCCATTCTGGATACGAGCAGTACTTC.

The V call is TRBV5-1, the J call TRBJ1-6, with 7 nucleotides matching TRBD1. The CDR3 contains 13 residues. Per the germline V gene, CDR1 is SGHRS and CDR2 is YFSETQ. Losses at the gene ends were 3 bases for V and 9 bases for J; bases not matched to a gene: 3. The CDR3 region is CASSSDRVSPLHF. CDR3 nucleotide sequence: TGCGCCAGCAGCTCAGACAGGGTTTCACCCCTCCACTTT.

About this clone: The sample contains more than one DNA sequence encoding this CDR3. The CDR3 DNA follows: TGTGCCAGCACTCCTGGTTGGGATCAGCCCCAGCATTTT. This encodes CASTPGWDQPQHF. The V call is TRBV28, the J call TRBJ1-5; no firm D call. The germline CDR1 and CDR2 sequences are MDHEN and SYDVKM. The CDR3 is 13 amino acids. Trimming pared 7 bases from V and 5 bases from J, leaving 12 bases between.